One sample yielded the 2 T cell receptor beta chains listed below, sequenced in a study of radiation and T cells in renal cell carcinoma. The time point was: blood 2 weeks post-SBRT. Treatment in this sample: 15 Gy SBRT to primary tumor, nephrectomy 4 weeks later. The table came from immunoSEQ multiplex PCR; TCRdb's copy has only in-frame clones and leaves some out. The table has around 76,000 clones, over 80% seen once. The sequencing here drew on blood, taken from a patient whose treatment included radiotherapy and nephrectomy. These receptors originate from a man aged 55 to 69 with renal cell carcinoma.

The J gene is TRBJ2-5, the V gene TRBV4-1; the D is unclear. CDR1 is MGHRA and CDR2 is YSYEKL in the germline V gene. Trimming took 2 bases from V and 4 from J, leaving 17 bases between them. This CDR3 contains 16 residues. The CDR3 protein is CASSQTGDPSGETQYF. CDR3 nucleotide sequence: TGCGCCAGCAGCCAAACCGGAGACCCGTCGGGAGAGACCCAGTACTTC.

Only a few counts were recorded for this clone. V usage is TRBV29-1 and J usage is TRBJ1-1; 8 bases line up with TRBD1. V lost 6 bases and J lost 3; bases outside the gene matches: 6. CDR3 length: 13 amino acids. Germline loops: CDR1 SQVTM, CDR2 ANQGSEA. Here the CDR3 reads CSVATGGDTEAFF. The DNA for the CDR3 is TGCAGCGTCGCAACAGGGGGAGACACTGAAGCTTTCTTT. The whole variable domain, remainder taken from reference TRBV29-1 and TRBJ1-1, is SAVISQKPSRDICQRGTSLTIQCQVDSQVTMMFWYRQQPGQSLTLIATANQGSEATYESGFVIDKFPISRPNLTFSTLTVSNMSPEDSSIYLCSVATGGDTEAFFGQGTRLTVV.